This T cell receptor (beta chain) was captured by sequencing in a study of T cell changes during pregnancy in multiple sclerosis. This CDR3 has 11 amino acids. The table came from immunoSEQ multiplex PCR; TCRdb's copy has only in-frame clones and leaves some out. Found here are 20,000 to 30,000 clones, about 88% of them singletons; the top ten hold around 0.98%. The rearrangement links TRBV21-1 to TRBJ1-1; the D call in the table, TRBD1, was not verified against the DNA. TRBV21-1 is flagged as a pseudogene. This clonotype originated in a female donor in good health, enrolled as a control in a pregnancy study. This sample comprised CD4+ T cells from peripheral blood mononuclear cells, obtained in the second trimester of pregnancy. The CDR3 nucleotides are TGTGCCAGCACCCCAGTGTTTGAAGCTTTCTTT. Translation gives CASTPVFEAFF.